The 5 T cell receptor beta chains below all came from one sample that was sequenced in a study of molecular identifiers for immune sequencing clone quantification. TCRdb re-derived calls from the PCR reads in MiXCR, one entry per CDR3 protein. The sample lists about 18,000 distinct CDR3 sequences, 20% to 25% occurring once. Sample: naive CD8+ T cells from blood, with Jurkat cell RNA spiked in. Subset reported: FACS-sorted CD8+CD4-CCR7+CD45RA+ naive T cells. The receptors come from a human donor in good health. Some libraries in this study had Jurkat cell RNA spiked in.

The CDR3 spells CASSQDPRQINQPQHF. DNA of the CDR3: TGCGCCAGCAGCCAAGACCCGCGGCAGATCAATCAGCCCCAGCATTTT. The chain joins TRBV4-1 to TRBJ1-5; D is undetermined. CDR1 and CDR2 from the germline V gene are MGHRA and YSYEKL. The CDR3 length is 16 residues. Trimming removed 0 bases at V and 3 bases at J, with 12 bases between.

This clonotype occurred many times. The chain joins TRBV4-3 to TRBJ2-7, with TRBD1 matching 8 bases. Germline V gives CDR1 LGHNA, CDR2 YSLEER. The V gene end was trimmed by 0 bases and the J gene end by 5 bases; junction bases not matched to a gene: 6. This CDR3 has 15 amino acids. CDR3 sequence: CASSQERDRHNEQYF. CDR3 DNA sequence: TGCGCCAGCAGCCAAGAAAGGGACAGGCATAACGAGCAGTACTTC.

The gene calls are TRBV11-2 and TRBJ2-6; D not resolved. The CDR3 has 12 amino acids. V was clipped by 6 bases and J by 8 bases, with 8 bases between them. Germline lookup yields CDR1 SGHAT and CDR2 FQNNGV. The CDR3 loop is CASRSPSNVLTF. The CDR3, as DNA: TGTGCCAGCAGAAGCCCGTCCAACGTCCTGACTTTC.

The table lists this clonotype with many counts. The CDR3 DNA is TGTGCCAGCAGTTCCGGAGATGGCTACACCTTC. This sequence encodes CASSSGDGYTF. The V and J genes are TRBV28 and TRBJ1-2; D not resolved. CDR1 and CDR2 from the germline V gene are MDHEN and SYDVKM. This CDR3 is built from 11 residues. V lost 4 bases, J lost 6 bases, and 6 bases lay in between.

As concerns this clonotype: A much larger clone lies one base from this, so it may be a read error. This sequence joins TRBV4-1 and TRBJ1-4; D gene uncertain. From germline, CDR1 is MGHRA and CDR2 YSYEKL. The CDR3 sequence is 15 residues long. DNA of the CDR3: TGCGCCAGCAGCCAAGTTGTATCGCCGGATGAAAAACTGGTTTTT. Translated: CASSQVVSPDEKLVF.